Below, one T cell receptor (beta chain) is given with its context. Its target is unknown. The data originate from a study of Ad26.COV2.S vaccination and SARS-CoV-2 variants. V shed 4 bases and J 0 bases; nucleotides not matched to a gene: 3. The CDR3 has 15 residues. Germline V gives CDR1 SGHKS, CDR2 YYEKEE (reference sequence). Regarding treatment: approximately 18 received Ad26.COV2.S at low or high dose, single or two shots; about 5 received placebo; per-sample allocation not given. Specimen acquisition occurred on day 63 following the initial vaccine or placebo injection. Recruitment in Boston yielded a donor of adult age, 18-55 years. Sequencing was performed with immunoSEQ multiplex PCR; in TCRdb, only in-frame clones are kept and a portion is missing. The sample includes about 320,000 clones, just over 85% of them seen just once. Study-wide findings and caveats: Vaccinated individuals (as opposed to placebo recipients) had higher spike-specific TCR breadth.

This TCR came from a person between 18 and 65 years old who received the Ad26.COV2.S COVID-19 vaccine or a placebo. The input for sequencing was peripheral blood, taken in a trial of Ad26.COV2.S vaccine versus placebo. The rearrangement links TRBV5-5 to TRBJ1-2; TRBD1 agrees at 10 bases. CDR3 in amino acids: CASSLTGGANYGYTF. In nucleotides, the CDR3 is TGTGCCAGCAGCCTGACAGGGGGCGCTAACTATGGCTACACCTTC.